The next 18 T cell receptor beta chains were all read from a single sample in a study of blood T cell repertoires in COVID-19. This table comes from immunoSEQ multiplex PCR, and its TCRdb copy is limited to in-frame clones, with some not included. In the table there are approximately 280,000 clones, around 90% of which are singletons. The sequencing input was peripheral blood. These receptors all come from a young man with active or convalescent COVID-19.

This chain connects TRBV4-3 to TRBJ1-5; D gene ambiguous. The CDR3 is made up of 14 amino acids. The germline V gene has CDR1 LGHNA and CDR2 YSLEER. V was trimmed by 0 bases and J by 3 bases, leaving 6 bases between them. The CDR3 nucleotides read TGCGCCAGCAGCCAAGACGAGGTCAATCAGCCCCAGCATTTT. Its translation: CASSQDEVNQPQHF.

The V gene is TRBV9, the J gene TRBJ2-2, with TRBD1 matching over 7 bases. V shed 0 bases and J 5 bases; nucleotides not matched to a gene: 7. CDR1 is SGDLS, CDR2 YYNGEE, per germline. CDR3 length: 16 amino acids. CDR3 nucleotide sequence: TGTGCCAGCAGCGTAGCTAGAGGGGGACAGACCGGGGAGCTGTTTTTT. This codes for CASSVARGGQTGELFF.

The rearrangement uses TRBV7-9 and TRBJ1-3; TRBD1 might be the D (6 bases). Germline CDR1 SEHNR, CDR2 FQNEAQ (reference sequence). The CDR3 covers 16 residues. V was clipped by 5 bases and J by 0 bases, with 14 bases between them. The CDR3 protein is CASSTLQGPSGNTIYF. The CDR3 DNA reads TGTGCCAGCAGCACCTTACAGGGACCCTCTGGAAACACCATATATTTT. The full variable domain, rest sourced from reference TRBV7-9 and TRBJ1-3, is DTGVSQNPRHKITKRGQNVTFRCDPISEHNRLYWYRQTLGQGPEFLTYFQNEAQLEKSRLLSDRFSAERPKGSFSTLEIQRTEQGDSAMYLCASSTLQGPSGNTIYFGEGSWLTVV.

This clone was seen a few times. CDR3 sequence (DNA): TGCGCCAGCAGCCAAGTGGCAGGGGCTGGAAACACCATATATTTT. This gives the protein CASSQVAGAGNTIYF. V gene TRBV4-1 combines with J gene TRBJ1-3, with D perhaps matching TRBD1 (6 bases). The germline V gene has CDR1 MGHRA and CDR2 YSYEKL. V shed 1 base and J shed 2 bases, with 9 bases lying between them. The CDR3 contains 15 residues.

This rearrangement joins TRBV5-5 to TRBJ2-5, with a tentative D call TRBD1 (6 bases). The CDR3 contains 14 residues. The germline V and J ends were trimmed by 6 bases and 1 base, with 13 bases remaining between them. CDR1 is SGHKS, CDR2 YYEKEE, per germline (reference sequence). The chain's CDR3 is CASNGPGVQETQYF. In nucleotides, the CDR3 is TGTGCCAGCAACGGTCCAGGGGTCCAAGAGACCCAGTACTTC.

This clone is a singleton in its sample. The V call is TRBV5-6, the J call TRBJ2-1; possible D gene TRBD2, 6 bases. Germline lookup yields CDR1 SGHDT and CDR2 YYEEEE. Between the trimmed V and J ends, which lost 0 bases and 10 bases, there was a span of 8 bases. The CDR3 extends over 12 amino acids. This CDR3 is CASSLVAGEQFF. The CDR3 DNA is TGTGCCAGCAGCTTGGTGGCGGGGGAGCAGTTCTTC.

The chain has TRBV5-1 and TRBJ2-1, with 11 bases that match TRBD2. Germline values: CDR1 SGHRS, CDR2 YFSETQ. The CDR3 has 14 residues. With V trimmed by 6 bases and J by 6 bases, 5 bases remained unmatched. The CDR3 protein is CASTRGTSGNEQFF. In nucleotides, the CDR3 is TGCGCCAGCACCCGGGGGACTAGCGGCAATGAGCAGTTCTTC.

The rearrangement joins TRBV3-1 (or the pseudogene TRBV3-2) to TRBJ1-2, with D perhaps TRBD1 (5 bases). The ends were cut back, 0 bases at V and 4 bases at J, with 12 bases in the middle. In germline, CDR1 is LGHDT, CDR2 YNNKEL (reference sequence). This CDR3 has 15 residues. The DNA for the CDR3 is TGTGCCAGCAGCCAAGATCTATTGGGGGGCTATGGCTACACCTTC. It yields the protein CASSQDLLGGYGYTF.

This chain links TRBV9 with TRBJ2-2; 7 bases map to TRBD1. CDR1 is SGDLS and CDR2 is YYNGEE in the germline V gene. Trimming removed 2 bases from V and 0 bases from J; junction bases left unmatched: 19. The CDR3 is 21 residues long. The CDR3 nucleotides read TGTGCCAGCAGCGTGGGATGGACAGGAAGAGTCCCAAGGCCGAACACCGGGGAGCTGTTTTTT. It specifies CASSVGWTGRVPRPNTGELFF.

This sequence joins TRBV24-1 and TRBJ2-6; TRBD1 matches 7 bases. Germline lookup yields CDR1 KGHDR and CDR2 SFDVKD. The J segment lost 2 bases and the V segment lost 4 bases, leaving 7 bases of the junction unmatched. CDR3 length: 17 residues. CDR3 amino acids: CATSEGGAGAGANVLTF. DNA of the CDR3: TGTGCCACCAGTGAAGGGGGCGCCGGTGCTGGGGCCAACGTCCTGACTTTC.

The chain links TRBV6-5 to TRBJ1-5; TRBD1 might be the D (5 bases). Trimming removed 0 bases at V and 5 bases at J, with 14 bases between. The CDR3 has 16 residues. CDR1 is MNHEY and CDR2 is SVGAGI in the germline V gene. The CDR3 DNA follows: TGTGCCAGCAGTTACTCGAACCAGGGTGTCCATCAGCCCCAGCATTTT. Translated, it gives CASSYSNQGVHQPQHF.

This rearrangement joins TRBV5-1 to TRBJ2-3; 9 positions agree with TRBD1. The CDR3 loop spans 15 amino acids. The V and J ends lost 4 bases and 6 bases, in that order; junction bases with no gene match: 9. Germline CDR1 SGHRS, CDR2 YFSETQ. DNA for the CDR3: TGCGCCAGCAGCCCGAGCGGGACAGGGTGGGATACGCAGTATTTT. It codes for CASSPSGTGWDTQYF.

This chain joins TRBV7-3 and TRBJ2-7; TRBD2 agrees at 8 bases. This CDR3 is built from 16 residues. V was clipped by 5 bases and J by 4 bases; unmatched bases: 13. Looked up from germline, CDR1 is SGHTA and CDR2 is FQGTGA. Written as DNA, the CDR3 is TGTGCCAGCAGCCCAGGACCTCGGGAGGGGTATTACGAGCAGTACTTC. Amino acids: CASSPGPREGYYEQYF.

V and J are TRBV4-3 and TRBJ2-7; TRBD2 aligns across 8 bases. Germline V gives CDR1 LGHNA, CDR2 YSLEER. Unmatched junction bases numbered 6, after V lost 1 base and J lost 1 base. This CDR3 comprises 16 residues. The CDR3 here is CASSQGPRGASYEQYF. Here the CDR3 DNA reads TGCGCCAGCAGCCAAGGGCCGCGGGGGGCATCCTACGAGCAGTACTTC.

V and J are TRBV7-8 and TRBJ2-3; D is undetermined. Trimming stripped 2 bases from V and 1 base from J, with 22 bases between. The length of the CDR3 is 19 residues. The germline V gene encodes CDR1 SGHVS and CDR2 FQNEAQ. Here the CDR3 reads CASSLTLLGLHDRTDTQYF. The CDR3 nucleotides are TGTGCCAGCAGCTTAACCCTCTTGGGCCTCCATGATCGCACAGATACGCAGTATTTT.

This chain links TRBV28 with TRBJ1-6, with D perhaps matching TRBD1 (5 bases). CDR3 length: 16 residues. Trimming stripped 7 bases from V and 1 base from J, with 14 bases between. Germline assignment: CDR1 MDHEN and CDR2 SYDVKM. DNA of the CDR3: TGTGCCAGCAATTCCGGGGGGTTTTCCTATAATTCACCCCTCCACTTT. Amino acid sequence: CASNSGGFSYNSPLHF.

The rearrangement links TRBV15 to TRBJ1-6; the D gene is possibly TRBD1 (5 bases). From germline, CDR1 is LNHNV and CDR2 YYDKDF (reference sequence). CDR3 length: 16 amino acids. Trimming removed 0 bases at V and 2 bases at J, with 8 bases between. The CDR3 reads CATSRDLGAYNSPLHF. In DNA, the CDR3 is TGTGCCACCAGCAGAGATTTAGGGGCCTATAATTCACCCCTCCACTTT.

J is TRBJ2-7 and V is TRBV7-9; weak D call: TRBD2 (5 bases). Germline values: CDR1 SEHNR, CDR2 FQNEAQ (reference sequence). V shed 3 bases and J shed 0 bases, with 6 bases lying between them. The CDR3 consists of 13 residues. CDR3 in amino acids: CASSFTSSYEQYF. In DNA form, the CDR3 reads TGTGCCAGCAGCTTTACTAGCTCCTACGAGCAGTACTTC.